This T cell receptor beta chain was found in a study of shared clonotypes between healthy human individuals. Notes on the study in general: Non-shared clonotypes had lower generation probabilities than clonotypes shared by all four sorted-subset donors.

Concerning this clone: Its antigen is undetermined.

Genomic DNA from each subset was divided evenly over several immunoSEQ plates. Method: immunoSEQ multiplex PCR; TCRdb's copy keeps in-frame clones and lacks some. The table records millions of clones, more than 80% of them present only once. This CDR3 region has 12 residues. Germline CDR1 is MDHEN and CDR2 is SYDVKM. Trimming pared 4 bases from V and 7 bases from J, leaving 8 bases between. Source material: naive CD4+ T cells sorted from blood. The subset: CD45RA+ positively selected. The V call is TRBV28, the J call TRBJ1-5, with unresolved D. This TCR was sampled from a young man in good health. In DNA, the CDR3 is TGTGCCAGCAGTTCCCAAGAGCAGCCCCAGCATTTT. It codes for CASSSQEQPQHF.